The sequence of this T cell receptor beta chain was determined in a study of blood T cell repertoires in COVID-19. This CDR3 region has 15 residues. Trimming took 1 base from V and 4 from J; bases not matched to a gene: 6. Germline-derived CDR1 and CDR2 are LGHNA and YNFKEQ. Original processing notes: Quantification of nucleated cells was approximated via reference gene primer amplification. Data came from immunoSEQ multiplex PCR; TCRdb stores just in-frame clones and leaves some out. That table gives V, J and clone size, and the DNA gave D and trimming. The sample lists under 300,000 clones; approximately 80% were seen once.

This sequence was found in a middle-aged man who had recovered from COVID-19. V is TRBV4-2 and J is TRBJ1-2; TRBD1 matches at 7 bases. The sample was PBMCs or T cells enriched from blood (not recorded which). The CDR3 sequence is CASSQAVQGGYGYTF. The CDR3 bases are TGTGCCAGCAGCCAAGCAGTCCAGGGGGGCTATGGCTACACCTTC.